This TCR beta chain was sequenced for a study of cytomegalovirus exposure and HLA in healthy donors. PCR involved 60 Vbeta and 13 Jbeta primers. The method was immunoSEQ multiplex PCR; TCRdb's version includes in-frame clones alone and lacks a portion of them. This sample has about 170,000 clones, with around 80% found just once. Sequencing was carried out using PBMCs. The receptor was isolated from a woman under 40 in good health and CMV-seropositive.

The CDR3: CASRLGGFEAFF. For the CDR3, the DNA is TGTGCCAGCAGATTGGGGGGTTTTGAAGCTTTCTTT. The chain links TRBV27 to TRBJ1-1, with D possibly being TRBD1 (5 bases). V shed 6 bases and J shed 7 bases, with 12 bases lying between them. The V gene's germline CDR1 is MNHEY and CDR2 SMNVEV (reference sequence). CDR3 length: 12 amino acids.